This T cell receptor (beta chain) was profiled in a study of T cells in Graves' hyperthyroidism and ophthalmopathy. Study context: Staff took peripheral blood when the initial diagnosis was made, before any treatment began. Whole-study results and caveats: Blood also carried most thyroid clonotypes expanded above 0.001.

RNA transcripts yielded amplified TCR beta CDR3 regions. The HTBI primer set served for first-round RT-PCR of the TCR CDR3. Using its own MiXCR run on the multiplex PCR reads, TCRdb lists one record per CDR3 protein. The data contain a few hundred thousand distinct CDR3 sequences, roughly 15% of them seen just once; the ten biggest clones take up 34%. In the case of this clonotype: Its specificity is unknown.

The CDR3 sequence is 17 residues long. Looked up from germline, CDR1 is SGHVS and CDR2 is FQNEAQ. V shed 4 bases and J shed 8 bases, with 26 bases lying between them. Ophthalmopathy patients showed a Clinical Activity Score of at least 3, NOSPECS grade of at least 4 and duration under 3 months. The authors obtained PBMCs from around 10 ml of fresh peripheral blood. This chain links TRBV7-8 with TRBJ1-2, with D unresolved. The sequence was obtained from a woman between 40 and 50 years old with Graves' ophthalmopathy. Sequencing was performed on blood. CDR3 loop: CASSSFPLVPPARGYTF. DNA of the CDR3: TGTGCCAGCAGCTCCTTTCCTCTTGTACCACCCGCCAGAGGCTACACCTTC. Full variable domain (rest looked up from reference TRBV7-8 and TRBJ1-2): GAGVSQSPRYKVAKRGQDVALRCDPISGHVSLFWYQQALGQGPEFLTYFQNEAQLDKSGLPSDRFFAERPEGSVSTLKIQRTQQEDSAVYLCASSSFPLVPPARGYTFGSGTRLTVV.